This paragraph reports one T cell receptor beta chain. Antigen specificity is unknown. Having been cultured for roughly 10 days, the cells underwent CD4+ T cell isolation. Assay: immunoSEQ multiplex PCR; the TCRdb copy retains only in-frame clones and omits some. This table holds 40,000 or so clones, about 70% found once. The data belong to a study of vaccination effects on CD4 cells after COVID-19. V dropped 8 bases and J dropped 4; count of bases not matched to a gene: 1. The CDR3 runs to 12 residues. Germline CDR1 reads LNHDA; CDR2 reads SQIVND (reference sequence). The TCR was taken from a human donor who received a COVID-19 vaccine. Sequencing used CD4+ T cells from PBMCs cultured without peptide, obtained before COVID-19 vaccination. The rearrangement joins TRBV19 to TRBJ1-3; 8 positions match TRBD1. CDR3 coding DNA: TGTGCCAGTGGGACAGGAGGAAACACCATATATTTT. This sequence encodes CASGTGGNTIYF.